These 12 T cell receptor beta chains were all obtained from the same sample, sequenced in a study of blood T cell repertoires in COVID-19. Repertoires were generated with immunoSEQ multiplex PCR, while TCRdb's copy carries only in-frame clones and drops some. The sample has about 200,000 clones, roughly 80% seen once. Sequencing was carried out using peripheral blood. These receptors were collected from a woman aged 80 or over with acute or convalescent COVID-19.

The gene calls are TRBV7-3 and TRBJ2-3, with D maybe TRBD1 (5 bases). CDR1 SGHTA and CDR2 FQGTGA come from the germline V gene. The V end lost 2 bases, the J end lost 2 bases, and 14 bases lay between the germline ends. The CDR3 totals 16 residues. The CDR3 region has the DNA TGTGCCAGCAGCTTATATCACGCCAGGGCCACAGATACGCAGTATTTT. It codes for CASSLYHARATDTQYF.

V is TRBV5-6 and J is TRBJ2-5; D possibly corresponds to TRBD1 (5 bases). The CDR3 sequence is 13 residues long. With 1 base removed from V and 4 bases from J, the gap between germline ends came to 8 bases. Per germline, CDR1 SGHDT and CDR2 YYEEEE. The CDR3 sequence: CASSLRTPETQYF. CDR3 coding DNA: TGTGCCAGCAGCTTGAGGACACCAGAGACCCAGTACTTC.

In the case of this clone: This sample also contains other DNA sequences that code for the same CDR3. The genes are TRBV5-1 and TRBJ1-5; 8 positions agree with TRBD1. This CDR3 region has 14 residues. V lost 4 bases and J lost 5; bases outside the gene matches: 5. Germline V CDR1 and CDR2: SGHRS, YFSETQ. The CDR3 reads CASSPGQGHQPQHF. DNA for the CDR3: TGCGCCAGCAGCCCAGGACAGGGCCATCAGCCCCAGCATTTT.

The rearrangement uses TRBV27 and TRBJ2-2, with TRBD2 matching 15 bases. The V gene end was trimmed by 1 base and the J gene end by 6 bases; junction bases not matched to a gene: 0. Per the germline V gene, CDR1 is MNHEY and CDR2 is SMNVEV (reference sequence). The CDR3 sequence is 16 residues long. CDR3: CASSLWTSGRAGELFF. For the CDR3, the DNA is TGTGCCAGCAGTTTATGGACTAGCGGGAGGGCCGGGGAGCTGTTTTTT.

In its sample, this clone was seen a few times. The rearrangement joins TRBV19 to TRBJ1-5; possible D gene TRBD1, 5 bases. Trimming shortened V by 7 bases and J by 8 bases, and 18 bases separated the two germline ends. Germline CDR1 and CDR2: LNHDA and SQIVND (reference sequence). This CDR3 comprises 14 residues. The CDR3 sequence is CASTQSLVREPQHF. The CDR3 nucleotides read TGTGCCAGTACTCAATCGTTGGTCAGGGAGCCCCAGCATTTT.

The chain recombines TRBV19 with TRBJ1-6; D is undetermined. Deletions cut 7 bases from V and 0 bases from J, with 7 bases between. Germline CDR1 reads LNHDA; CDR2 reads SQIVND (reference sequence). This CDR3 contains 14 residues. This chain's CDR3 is CASTHTSYNSPLHF. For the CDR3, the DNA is TGTGCCAGTACCCACACCTCCTATAATTCACCCCTCCACTTT. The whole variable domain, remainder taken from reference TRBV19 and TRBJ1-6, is DGGITQSPKYLFRKEGQNVTLSCEQNLNHDAMYWYRQDPGQGLRLIYYSQIVNDFQKGDIAEGYSVSREKKESFPLTVTSAQKNPTAFYLCASTHTSYNSPLHFGNGTRLTVT.

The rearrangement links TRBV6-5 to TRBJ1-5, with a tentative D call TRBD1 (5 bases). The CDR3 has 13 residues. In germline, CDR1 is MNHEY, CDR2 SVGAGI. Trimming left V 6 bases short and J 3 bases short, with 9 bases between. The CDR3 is CASRQDYNQPQHF. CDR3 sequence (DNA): TGTGCCAGCAGACAGGACTACAATCAGCCCCAGCATTTT.

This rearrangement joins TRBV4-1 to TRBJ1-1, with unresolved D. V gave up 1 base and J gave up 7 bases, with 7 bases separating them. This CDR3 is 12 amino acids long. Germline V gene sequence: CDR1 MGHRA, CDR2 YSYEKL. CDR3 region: CASSQGASEAFF. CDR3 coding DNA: TGCGCCAGCAGCCAAGGTGCCAGTGAAGCTTTCTTT.

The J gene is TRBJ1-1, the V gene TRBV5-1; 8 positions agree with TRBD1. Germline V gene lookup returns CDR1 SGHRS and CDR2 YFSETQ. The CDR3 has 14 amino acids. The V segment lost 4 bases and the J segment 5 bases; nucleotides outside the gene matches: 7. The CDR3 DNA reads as TGCGCCAGCAGCCCAGGACAGGGTTATACTGAAGCTTTCTTT. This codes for CASSPGQGYTEAFF.

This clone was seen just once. CDR3 in amino acids: CASSQFGGEETQYF. In DNA form, the CDR3 reads TGTGCCAGCAGCCAATTCGGGGGGGAGGAGACCCAGTACTTC. The genes are TRBV3-1 (or the pseudogene TRBV3-2) and TRBJ2-5; 8 positions match TRBD2. The CDR3 is 14 amino acids. V trimming: 2 bases; J trimming: 5 bases; junction bases outside the gene matches: 4. CDR1 is LGHDT and CDR2 is YNNKEL in the germline V gene (reference sequence).

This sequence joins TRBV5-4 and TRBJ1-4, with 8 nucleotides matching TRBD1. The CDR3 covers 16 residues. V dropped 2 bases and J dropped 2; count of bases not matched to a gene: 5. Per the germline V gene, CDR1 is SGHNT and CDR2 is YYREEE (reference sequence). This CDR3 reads CASSLLPGGTNEKLFF. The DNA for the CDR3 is TGTGCCAGCAGCTTACTGCCAGGGGGCACTAATGAAAAACTGTTTTTT.

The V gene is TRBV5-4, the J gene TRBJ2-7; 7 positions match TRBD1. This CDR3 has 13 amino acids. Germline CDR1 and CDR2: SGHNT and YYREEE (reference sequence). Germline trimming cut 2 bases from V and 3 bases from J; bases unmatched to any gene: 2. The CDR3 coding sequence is TGTGCCAGCAGCTTTGCAGGGGGCTACGAGCAGTACTTC. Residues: CASSFAGGYEQYF.